The 28 T cell receptor beta chains listed next were all sequenced from one sample in a study of blood T cell repertoires in COVID-19. Clones were sequenced by immunoSEQ multiplex PCR, and TCRdb holds only the in-frame ones, with some missing. The data show about 180,000 clones, with approximately 86% seen just once and approximately 1.4% held by the top ten. Sequenced input: peripheral blood. The receptor source for this set is a woman aged 45-59 years with acute or convalescent COVID-19.

DNA for the CDR3: TGTGCCAGCTCACCAAATCCTCGGCGGAATAGCAATCAGCCCCAGCATTTT. Translating gives CASSPNPRRNSNQPQHF. The chain couples TRBV18 to TRBJ1-5; D is ambiguous. Trimming stripped 2 bases from V and 0 bases from J, with 14 bases between. Looked up from germline, CDR1 is KGHSH and CDR2 is LQKENI. This CDR3 spans 17 amino acids. Variable domain in full (rest from reference TRBV18 and TRBJ1-5): NAGVMQNPRHLVRRRGQEARLRCSPMKGHSHVYWYRQLPEEGLKFMVYLQKENIIDESGMPKERFSAEFPKEGPSILRIQQVVRGDSAAYFCASSPNPRRNSNQPQHFGDGTRLSIL.

This clone was seen just once. This chain uses TRBV7-2 with TRBJ2-7; 11 bases map to TRBD2. Per germline, CDR1 SGHTA and CDR2 FQGNSA. J lost 3 bases, V lost 1 base, and 2 bases had no gene match. The CDR3 spans 15 residues. Here the CDR3 reads CASSLEGTSGYEQYF. CDR3 in DNA: TGTGCCAGCAGCTTAGAAGGGACTAGCGGCTACGAGCAGTACTTC.

The chain links TRBV9 to TRBJ2-3; D uncertain. Trimming pared 0 bases from V and 2 bases from J, leaving 7 bases between. Germline V gene sequence: CDR1 SGDLS, CDR2 YYNGEE. This CDR3 has 14 amino acids. This CDR3 is CASSVARSTDTQYF. The CDR3 DNA reads TGTGCCAGCAGCGTAGCGAGATCCACAGATACGCAGTATTTT. Supplemented by reference TRBV9 and TRBJ2-3, the full variable domain reads DSGVTQTPKHLITATGQRVTLRCSPRSGDLSVYWYQQSLDQGLQFLIQYYNGEERAKGNILERFSAQQFPDLHSELNLSSLELGDSALYFCASSVARSTDTQYFGPGTRLTVL.

Only one count was recorded for this clone. The rearrangement joins TRBV7-2 to TRBJ1-5; 8 bases align to TRBD1. CDR3 size: 13 residues. Trimming cost V 5 bases and J 6 bases; bases outside gene matches: 3. CDR1 and CDR2 from the germline V gene are SGHTA and FQGNSA. The CDR3 region is CASSLTGGQPQHF. The CDR3 DNA reads as TGTGCCAGCAGCCTAACAGGGGGTCAGCCCCAGCATTTT.

The chain has TRBV6-2 or TRBV6-3 and TRBJ1-1; tentatively, D is TRBD1 (5 bases). The CDR3 is 15 residues long. Trimming left V 3 bases short and J 4 bases short, with 15 bases between. The germline CDR1 and CDR2 sequences are MNHEY and SVGEGT. CDR3 residues: CASSYRAGVSTEAFF. The CDR3 nucleotides read TGTGCCAGCAGTTATCGGGCGGGGGTAAGCACTGAAGCTTTCTTT.

This clone was detected only a few times. The rearrangement joins TRBV19 to TRBJ1-5; D is uncertain. The CDR3 contains 16 residues. Trimming took 3 bases from V and 0 from J, leaving 12 bases between them. Germline assignment: CDR1 LNHDA and CDR2 SQIVND (reference sequence). In DNA form, the CDR3 reads TGTGCCAGTAGTATTACGGACTTCTATAGCAATCAGCCCCAGCATTTT. Amino acid sequence: CASSITDFYSNQPQHF.

This clone occurred once. The chain couples TRBV6-5 to TRBJ2-7; D possibly corresponds to TRBD1 (5 bases). V was trimmed by 5 bases and J by 5 bases, leaving 7 bases between them. This CDR3 contains 11 residues. The germline CDR1 and CDR2 sequences are MNHEY and SVGAGI. As DNA, the CDR3 is TGTGCCAGCAGTCCAGGGAACGAGCAGTACTTC. Translation gives CASSPGNEQYF.

In the case of this clone: At one end, the junction sequence differs from germline, possibly due to a read error. This rearrangement joins TRBV12-3 or TRBV12-4 to TRBJ2-4; TRBD2 aligns across 8 bases. This CDR3 comprises 12 residues. For the CDR3, the DNA is TGTGCCAGCAGTGACTCGGTTGGGCGGGGGGACTTC. Its translation is CASSDSVGRGDF.

The CDR3 spells CASTRGLTTDTQYF. As DNA, the CDR3 is TGTGCCAGCACCAGAGGGCTTACCACAGATACGCAGTATTTT. The rearrangement joins TRBV2 to TRBJ2-3, with D possibly being TRBD2 (5 bases). Germline CDR1 reads SNHLY; CDR2 reads FYNNEI. The CDR3 has 14 amino acids. Trimming removed 7 bases from V and 2 bases from J, with 13 bases in between.

This clone appeared many times. The V call is TRBV9, the J call TRBJ2-1, with TRBD2 matching over 8 bases. Germline V gives CDR1 SGDLS, CDR2 YYNGEE. J gave up 8 bases and V 0 bases, and 7 bases lay outside the gene matches. This CDR3 is built from 15 residues. In DNA form, the CDR3 reads TGTGCCAGCAGCGTAGCTCCCCCGACTAGCGATGAGCAGTTCTTC. This codes for CASSVAPPTSDEQFF.

This chain joins TRBV7-8 and TRBJ2-5; D is perhaps TRBD1 (6 bases). The V end lost 5 bases, the J end lost 0 bases, and 13 bases lay between the germline ends. The germline V gene encodes CDR1 SGHVS and CDR2 FQNEAQ. This CDR3 is built from 15 residues. The CDR3 coding sequence is TGTGCCAGCAGCAGGGGACACCCGTACCAAGAGACCCAGTACTTC. Amino acids: CASSRGHPYQETQYF.

The chain has TRBV19 and TRBJ1-2; 8 nucleotides line up with TRBD1. With V trimmed by 5 bases and J by 0 bases, 14 bases remained unmatched. The CDR3 is 18 residues long. Germline assignment: CDR1 LNHDA and CDR2 SQIVND (reference sequence). CDR3 sequence: CASSGSVFRDRTNYGYTF. The CDR3 DNA sequence: TGTGCCAGTAGTGGGAGTGTTTTCCGGGACAGGACTAACTATGGCTACACCTTC.

In its sample, this clone was seen once. The chain has TRBV7-9 and TRBJ2-7; TRBD2 might be the D (5 bases). Germline CDR1 is SEHNR and CDR2 is FQNEAQ (reference sequence). This CDR3 is built from 17 residues. The V and J ends lost 4 bases and 6 bases respectively, with 25 bases between them. The DNA of the CDR3 is TGTGCCAGCAGCTCCCGCGCGGGTTTAGCAGGATTGGGCGAGCAGTACTTC. Encoded protein: CASSSRAGLAGLGEQYF.

The rearrangement joins TRBV14 to TRBJ1-2; possibly TRBD1 for D (5 bases). CDR1 SGHDN and CDR2 FVKESK come from the germline V gene. With 1 base removed from V and 4 bases from J, the gap between germline ends came to 16 bases. CDR3 length: 16 amino acids. Here the CDR3 reads CASSQASGAPGYGYTF. The CDR3, as DNA: TGTGCCAGCAGCCAAGCCTCTGGGGCGCCCGGCTATGGCTACACCTTC.

This rearrangement joins TRBV9 to TRBJ2-2; possibly TRBD2 for D (6 bases). Germline assignment: CDR1 SGDLS and CDR2 YYNGEE. CDR3 length: 15 residues. Trimming took 0 bases from V and 8 from J, leaving 14 bases between them. CDR3 in amino acids: CASSVGGLSLGELFF. CDR3 in DNA: TGTGCCAGCAGCGTAGGGGGACTTTCCTTGGGGGAGCTGTTTTTT.

The J gene is TRBJ2-7, the V gene TRBV7-2, with 7 nucleotides matching TRBD2. CDR1 SGHTA and CDR2 FQGNSA come from the germline V gene. Germline trimming cut 0 bases from V and 5 bases from J; bases unmatched to any gene: 13. The CDR3 loop spans 17 amino acids. Here the CDR3 reads CASSLAFLSGGWDEQYF. The DNA for the CDR3 is TGTGCCAGCAGCTTAGCTTTTTTATCGGGGGGTTGGGACGAGCAGTACTTC.

The chain is built from TRBV5-1 and TRBJ1-1; D is perhaps TRBD1 (6 bases). The ends were cut back, 1 base at V and 2 bases at J, with 9 bases in the middle. This CDR3 is 14 amino acids long. CDR1 is SGHRS, CDR2 YFSETQ, per germline. The CDR3 spells CASSLQGGNTEAFF. The CDR3, as DNA: TGCGCCAGCAGCTTGCAAGGGGGAAACACTGAAGCTTTCTTT.

The V and J genes are TRBV6-5 and TRBJ2-1; TRBD2 is a possible D gene (6 bases). CDR3 length: 13 residues. The germline V gene encodes CDR1 MNHEY and CDR2 SVGAGI. V lost 2 bases and J 9 bases, leaving 11 bases between the germline ends. The CDR3 sequence: CASSYGGAFEQFF. The CDR3 DNA reads as TGTGCCAGCAGTTACGGCGGGGCCTTTGAGCAGTTCTTC.

The CDR3 DNA follows: TGCGCCAGCAGCCAAGATCCCGGGACAGGGGGTTATGCAACTAATGAAAAACTGTTTTTT. As protein: CASSQDPGTGGYATNEKLFF. The chain links TRBV4-3 to TRBJ1-4; 11 bases map to TRBD1. Germline CDR1 reads LGHNA; CDR2 reads YSLEER. The CDR3 runs 20 residues. V lost 0 bases to trimming and J lost 0 bases; unmatched junction nucleotides: 9.

The rearrangement uses TRBV11-2 and TRBJ1-1; D is undetermined. This CDR3 contains 14 residues. Germline V gene data show CDR1 as SGHAT and CDR2 as FQNNGV. Trimming pared 7 bases from V and 1 base from J, leaving 13 bases between. The CDR3 loop reads CASTLREKNTEAFF. CDR3 coding DNA: TGTGCCAGCACCTTGCGGGAAAAGAACACTGAAGCTTTCTTT.

The chain is built from TRBV11-2 and TRBJ1-2; TRBD1 matches 7 bases. Trimming cost V 0 bases and J 4 bases; bases outside gene matches: 14. This CDR3 is 18 amino acids long. The germline V gene encodes CDR1 SGHAT and CDR2 FQNNGV. DNA for the CDR3: TGTGCCAGCAGCTTAGATCCCACAGGGGCCTGGGGTAGCTATGGCTACACCTTC. Translating gives CASSLDPTGAWGSYGYTF. The whole variable domain, remainder taken from reference TRBV11-2 and TRBJ1-2, is EAGVAQSPRYKIIEKRQSVAFWCNPISGHATLYWYQQILGQGPKLLIQFQNNGVVDDSQLPKDRFSAERLKGVDSTLKIQPAKLEDSAVYLCASSLDPTGAWGSYGYTFGSGTRLTVV.

J is TRBJ1-2 and V is TRBV28; D not certain. The CDR3 is 14 amino acids. Germline V gene lookup returns CDR1 MDHEN and CDR2 SYDVKM. The V end was cut by 3 bases, the J end by 2 bases, with 10 bases between. The CDR3 sequence is CASSLEGGNYGYTF. CDR3 coding DNA: TGTGCCAGCAGTTTGGAGGGAGGAAACTATGGCTACACCTTC.

This sequence joins TRBV12-3 or TRBV12-4 and TRBJ1-6, with D hard to call. The CDR3 has 13 amino acids. V was clipped by 4 bases and J by 6 bases, with 7 bases between them. The DNA of the CDR3 is TGTGCCAGCAGTTGGGAGGGTAATTCACCCCTCCACTTT. This sequence encodes CASSWEGNSPLHF.

For the CDR3, the DNA is TGTGCCAGCAGCGGTCGGACTAGCGGGAACTATGAGCAGTTCTTC. Its protein is CASSGRTSGNYEQFF. The chain recombines TRBV7-8 with TRBJ2-1; 12 positions agree with TRBD2. The CDR3 contains 15 residues. The ends lost 5 bases at V and 8 bases at J; junction bases unmatched: 7. CDR1 is SGHVS, CDR2 FQNEAQ, per germline.

V is TRBV21-1 and J is TRBJ2-7; TRBD1 is taken as the D call from the table, unchecked against the DNA. TRBV21-1 represents a pseudogene. This CDR3 is built from 13 residues. The CDR3 region is CASSKGGPQGSYF. DNA of the CDR3: TGTGCCAGCAGCAAAGGGGGGCCCCAGGGGTCGTACTTC.

This sequence joins TRBV2 and TRBJ1-1; TRBD1 matches at 7 bases. The germline CDR1 and CDR2 sequences are SNHLY and FYNNEI. This CDR3 comprises 13 residues. J lost 4 bases, V lost 7 bases, and 6 bases had no gene match. The DNA of the CDR3 is TGTGCCAGCACCAGACAGGGAACCACTGAAGCTTTCTTT. It translates to CASTRQGTTEAFF.

The V and J genes are TRBV19 and TRBJ1-5; 10 nucleotides agree with TRBD1. The CDR3 is 15 residues long. V shed 1 base and J 6 bases; nucleotides not matched to a gene: 3. CDR1 LNHDA and CDR2 SQIVND come from the germline V gene (reference sequence). The CDR3 bases are TGTGCCAGTAGTATAGGAGACAGGGGGCTTCAGCCCCAGCATTTT. Its translation: CASSIGDRGLQPQHF.

V usage is TRBV6-5 and J usage is TRBJ2-7; D possibly corresponds to TRBD1 (6 bases). The CDR3 extends over 12 amino acids. The V and J ends lost 6 bases and 0 bases respectively, with 6 bases between them. Per the germline V gene, CDR1 is MNHEY and CDR2 is SVGAGI. CDR3: CASRDSSYEQYF. DNA of the CDR3: TGTGCCAGCAGGGACAGCTCCTACGAGCAGTACTTC.